Listed below are T cell receptor beta chains from one sample, sequenced in a study of cytomegalovirus exposure and HLA in healthy donors. The data were produced by immunoSEQ multiplex PCR, yet TCRdb's version contains in-frame clones alone and is incomplete. The data hold 140,000 to 150,000 clones, with 75% to 90% observed a single time. The sequenced material came from PBMCs. The receptors here all came from a middle-aged man in good health and CMV-seronegative. Both conserved end residues are part of each CDR3. D genes are given only for firm matches. Some rows mark clone size as missing; the rest say once, few, many or name a class of expanded clone.

CDR3 DNA: TGTGCCAGCAGTGAGACAAGCAATCAGCCCCAGCATTTT
CDR3 protein: CASSETSNQPQHF
D gene: -
J gene: TRBJ1-5
clone size: -
CDR3 length: 13
V gene: TRBV28

CDR3 DNA: TGTGCCAGCAGCCAAGGACTTGGAAAACTGTTTTTT
CDR3 protein: CASSQGLGKLFF
D gene: -
J gene: TRBJ1-4
clone size: few
CDR3 length: 12
V gene: TRBV14

CDR3 DNA: TGTGCCAGCAGACCGACAGGGACTGGAAACACCATATATTTT
CDR3 protein: CASRPTGTGNTIYF
D gene: TRBD1
J gene: TRBJ1-3
clone size: -
CDR3 length: 14
V gene: TRBV28

CDR3 DNA: TGTGCCAGCAGTCTCCCGGGACAGCACTACGAGCAGTACTTC
CDR3 protein: CASSLPGQHYEQYF
D gene: TRBD1
J gene: TRBJ2-7
clone size: -
CDR3 length: 14
V gene: TRBV28

CDR3 DNA: TGTGCCAGCAAAGGGACAGTAGCTGAAGCTTTCTTT
CDR3 protein: CASKGTVAEAFF
D gene: TRBD1
J gene: TRBJ1-1
clone size: -
CDR3 length: 12
V gene: TRBV27

CDR3 DNA: TGTGCCAGCGGGACAGGGGAGGAGACCCAGTACTTC
CDR3 protein: CASGTGEETQYF
D gene: TRBD1
J gene: TRBJ2-5
clone size: -
CDR3 length: 12
V gene: TRBV5-4

CDR3 DNA: TGTGCCAGCTCACCACCGGGACAGGGAAATCAGCCCCAGCATTTT
CDR3 protein: CASSPPGQGNQPQHF
D gene: TRBD1
J gene: TRBJ1-5
clone size: -
CDR3 length: 15
V gene: TRBV18

CDR3 DNA: TGTGCCAGCAGCTTAGTTACAGGGGGTCCCAACGAGCAGTACTTC
CDR3 protein: CASSLVTGGPNEQYF
D gene: TRBD1
J gene: TRBJ2-7
clone size: once
CDR3 length: 15
V gene: TRBV7-2

CDR3 DNA: TGTGCCAGCAGTTACCCGACAGGGTCCCCCAATCAGCCCCAGCATTTT
CDR3 protein: CASSYPTGSPNQPQHF
D gene: TRBD1
J gene: TRBJ1-5
clone size: few
CDR3 length: 16
V gene: TRBV6-6

CDR3 DNA: TGTGCCAGCAGCCCCCATGACAGGGAAGCCTATGGCTACACCTTC
CDR3 protein: CASSPHDREAYGYTF
D gene: TRBD1
J gene: TRBJ1-2
clone size: -
CDR3 length: 15
V gene: TRBV16

CDR3 DNA: TGTGCCAGCAGTTACTCCTCTGGACTGACTACCTACGAGCAGTACTTC
CDR3 protein: CASSYSSGLTTYEQYF
D gene: -
J gene: TRBJ2-7
clone size: few
CDR3 length: 16
V gene: TRBV6-5

CDR3 DNA: TGTGCCATCTCCCCTGCGGGGGCAGGTCAGCCCCAGCATTTT
CDR3 protein: CAISPAGAGQPQHF
D gene: -
J gene: TRBJ1-5
clone size: -
CDR3 length: 14
V gene: TRBV10-3

CDR3 DNA: TGTGCCAGTATTGGACAGAGCCCCTACGAGCAGTACTTC
CDR3 protein: CASIGQSPYEQYF
D gene: -
J gene: TRBJ2-7
clone size: -
CDR3 length: 13
V gene: TRBV19

CDR3 DNA: TGTGCCAGCCGGCGGGATACAACTAATGAAAAACTGTTTTTT
CDR3 protein: CASRRDTTNEKLFF
D gene: -
J gene: TRBJ1-4
clone size: -
CDR3 length: 14
V gene: TRBV5-4

CDR3 DNA: TGTGCCAGCTCAGCGGACAGGGCCGGCACTGAAGCTTTCTTT
CDR3 protein: CASSADRAGTEAFF
D gene: TRBD1
J gene: TRBJ1-1
clone size: -
CDR3 length: 14
V gene: TRBV18

CDR3 DNA: TGTGCCAGCAGTTACTTAAGGGGAAACACTGAAGCCTTCTTT
CDR3 protein: CASSYLRGNTEAFF
D gene: -
J gene: TRBJ1-1
clone size: -
CDR3 length: 14
V gene: TRBV6-5

CDR3 DNA: TGTGCCAGTACCCCATCGACGGGGGGAGAGACCCAGTACTTC
CDR3 protein: CASTPSTGGETQYF
D gene: TRBD2
J gene: TRBJ2-5
clone size: -
CDR3 length: 14
V gene: TRBV19

CDR3 DNA: TGTGCCAGCAGTGGGGACAGGGATGAAAAACTGTTTTTT
CDR3 protein: CASSGDRDEKLFF
D gene: TRBD1
J gene: TRBJ1-4
clone size: once
CDR3 length: 13
V gene: TRBV6-4

CDR3 DNA: TGTGCCAGCAGCCCGGACACCAGCAATCAGCCCCAGCATTTT
CDR3 protein: CASSPDTSNQPQHF
D gene: -
J gene: TRBJ1-5
clone size: few
CDR3 length: 14
V gene: TRBV9

CDR3 DNA: TGTGCCAGCAGGATAATTCAGGGTCGATATAATTCACCCCTCCACTTT
CDR3 protein: CASRIIQGRYNSPLHF
D gene: -
J gene: TRBJ1-6
clone size: -
CDR3 length: 16
V gene: TRBV27

CDR3 DNA: TGTGCCAGCAGCCTCGGACAGCCCACTGAAGCTTTCTTT
CDR3 protein: CASSLGQPTEAFF
D gene: -
J gene: TRBJ1-1
clone size: -
CDR3 length: 13
V gene: TRBV11-2

CDR3 DNA: TGTGCCAGCAGTGAATATACAGCAAATCAGCCCCAGCATTTT
CDR3 protein: CASSEYTANQPQHF
D gene: -
J gene: TRBJ1-5
clone size: -
CDR3 length: 14
V gene: TRBV25-1

CDR3 DNA: TGTGCCAGCAGTTTATCAGGGAGCAATCAGCCCCAGCATTTT
CDR3 protein: CASSLSGSNQPQHF
D gene: -
J gene: TRBJ1-5
clone size: few
CDR3 length: 14
V gene: TRBV28

CDR3 DNA: TGTGCCAGCAGCGAAGGGACAGGTCCTCAGCCCCAGCATTTT
CDR3 protein: CASSEGTGPQPQHF
D gene: TRBD1
J gene: TRBJ1-5
clone size: -
CDR3 length: 14
V gene: TRBV9

CDR3 DNA: TGTGCCAGCAGTAGAACAGGGAACCCAGATACGCAGTATTTT
CDR3 protein: CASSRTGNPDTQYF
D gene: -
J gene: TRBJ2-3
clone size: -
CDR3 length: 14
V gene: TRBV27

CDR3 DNA: TGTGCCAGCAGTTTATCAGGGCCGAACACTGAAGCTTTCTTT
CDR3 protein: CASSLSGPNTEAFF
D gene: -
J gene: TRBJ1-1
clone size: -
CDR3 length: 14
V gene: TRBV28

CDR3 DNA: TGCGCCAGCAGCCAAGATGGGGGCTCGGAAGAAAAACTGTTTTTT
CDR3 protein: CASSQDGGSEEKLFF
D gene: -
J gene: TRBJ1-4
clone size: -
CDR3 length: 15
V gene: TRBV4-3

CDR3 DNA: TGCGCCAGCAGCTTGGTCGGACAGGGGCTTGGGGACAATGAGCAGTTCTTC
CDR3 protein: CASSLVGQGLGDNEQFF
D gene: TRBD1
J gene: TRBJ2-1
clone size: -
CDR3 length: 17
V gene: TRBV5-1

CDR3 DNA: TGTGCCAGGAGGGGGGGGCTAGCGACAGATACGCAGTATTTT
CDR3 protein: CARRGGLATDTQYF
D gene: -
J gene: TRBJ2-3
clone size: -
CDR3 length: 14
V gene: TRBV2

CDR3 DNA: TGTGCCAGCAGCGCGGCGGGGTCCGATAATTCACCCCTCCACTTT
CDR3 protein: CASSAAGSDNSPLHF
D gene: -
J gene: TRBJ1-6
clone size: -
CDR3 length: 15
V gene: TRBV9

CDR3 DNA: TGTGCCTGGAGTGTAGAGGAAAAACTGTTTTTT
CDR3 protein: CAWSVEEKLFF
D gene: -
J gene: TRBJ1-4
clone size: -
CDR3 length: 11
V gene: TRBV30

CDR3 DNA: TGTGCCAGCAGCTTAGCTCTAGCGGGGGTGAATGAGCAGTTCTTC
CDR3 protein: CASSLALAGVNEQFF
D gene: TRBD2
J gene: TRBJ2-1
clone size: -
CDR3 length: 15
V gene: TRBV7-2

CDR3 DNA: TGTGCCAGCTCACCACCGGCAGGAACCAACACTGAAGCTTTCTTT
CDR3 protein: CASSPPAGTNTEAFF
D gene: -
J gene: TRBJ1-1
clone size: -
CDR3 length: 15
V gene: TRBV18

CDR3 DNA: TGCGCCAGCAGCGCCGGGACAGGGGGTTACAATGAGCAGTTCTTC
CDR3 protein: CASSAGTGGYNEQFF
D gene: TRBD1
J gene: TRBJ2-1
clone size: -
CDR3 length: 15
V gene: TRBV5-1

CDR3 DNA: TGTGCCAGCAGCCCGATTGCATTAGCGGGCGAGACCCAGTACTTC
CDR3 protein: CASSPIALAGETQYF
D gene: TRBD2
J gene: TRBJ2-5
clone size: -
CDR3 length: 15
V gene: TRBV7-9

CDR3 DNA: TGCGCCAGCAGTGAGTCAGGGCAGGGAGGTGGCTACACCTTC
CDR3 protein: CASSESGQGGGYTF
D gene: -
J gene: TRBJ1-2
clone size: -
CDR3 length: 14
V gene: TRBV10-2

CDR3 DNA: TGTGCCAGCAGCGGAGACGGAGCGAGTACTGAAGCTTTCTTT
CDR3 protein: CASSGDGASTEAFF
D gene: -
J gene: TRBJ1-1
clone size: -
CDR3 length: 14
V gene: TRBV9

CDR3 DNA: TGTGCCAGCAGAAGGTCCCTTCGGACAGGGGTCCACGAGCAGTACTTC
CDR3 protein: CASRRSLRTGVHEQYF
D gene: TRBD1
J gene: TRBJ2-7
clone size: -
CDR3 length: 16
V gene: TRBV27

CDR3 DNA: TGCGCCAGCACTCTAACGCGGGTAGGCTACGAGCAGTACTTC
CDR3 protein: CASTLTRVGYEQYF
D gene: -
J gene: TRBJ2-7
clone size: -
CDR3 length: 14
V gene: TRBV10-2

CDR3 DNA: TGCGCCAGCAGCCAATCCATTGGCAGTAACTATGGCTACACCTTC
CDR3 protein: CASSQSIGSNYGYTF
D gene: -
J gene: TRBJ1-2
clone size: -
CDR3 length: 15
V gene: TRBV4-3

CDR3 DNA: TGCAGCGTTGAATTGGGGAGAGGGGGCTACACCTTC
CDR3 protein: CSVELGRGGYTF
D gene: -
J gene: TRBJ1-2
clone size: -
CDR3 length: 12
V gene: TRBV29-1

CDR3 DNA: TGTGCCAGCATTAGGCAGGCGAACACTGAAGCTTTCTTT
CDR3 protein: CASIRQANTEAFF
D gene: -
J gene: TRBJ1-1
clone size: few
CDR3 length: 13
V gene: TRBV28

CDR3 DNA: TGTGCCAGCAGCTTGGGGCCGGGACAGGGGGCGGCACGCCGGCAGACCCAGTACTTC
CDR3 protein: CASSLGPGQGAARRQTQYF
D gene: TRBD1
J gene: TRBJ2-5
clone size: -
CDR3 length: 19
V gene: TRBV7-2